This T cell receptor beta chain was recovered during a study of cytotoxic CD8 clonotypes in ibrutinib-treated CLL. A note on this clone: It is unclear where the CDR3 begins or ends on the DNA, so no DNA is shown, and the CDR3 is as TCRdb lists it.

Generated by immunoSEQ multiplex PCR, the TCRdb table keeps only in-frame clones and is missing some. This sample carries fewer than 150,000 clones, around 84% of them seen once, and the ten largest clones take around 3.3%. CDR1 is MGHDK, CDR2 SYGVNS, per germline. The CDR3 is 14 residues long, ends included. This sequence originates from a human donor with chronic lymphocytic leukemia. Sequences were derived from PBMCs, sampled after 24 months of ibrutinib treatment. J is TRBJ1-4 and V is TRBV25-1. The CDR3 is CASSILGSNEKLFF.